The 3 T cell receptor beta chains in this list originate from one sample, sequenced in a study of blood T cell repertoires in COVID-19 (dated by TCRdb to about 2020). Library preparation used the immunoSEQ multiplex PCR assay. This is the immuneACCESS table as TCRdb keeps it, with only in-frame sequences that have V and J called. A part of the clones is gone; compared with another copy, unresolved V genes explain less than half, and the rest is unexplained. Within this sample are 150,000 or so clones, with around four fifths of them counted one time only. Together, the top ten hold roughly 34% of the sample. Sequencing used peripheral blood. The origin of the receptors is a human donor in a cohort sampled during active COVID-19.

The chain uses TRBV6-5 and TRBJ1-2; TRBD1 matches 9 bases. J lost 2 bases, V lost 7 bases, and 8 bases had no gene match. The CDR3 sequence is 15 residues long. Germline CDR1 MNHEY, CDR2 SVGAGI. CDR3 nucleotides: TGTGCCAGCACCAAGCGGACAGGGGCGAACTATGGCTACACCTTC. Residues: CASTKRTGANYGYTF.

J is TRBJ1-3 and V is TRBV4-3, with a tentative D call TRBD1 (6 bases). CDR3 size: 14 residues. The germline V gene has CDR1 LGHNA and CDR2 YSLEER. Trimming left V 6 bases short and J 4 bases short, with 13 bases between. Here the CDR3 reads CASRGGAYGNTIYF. DNA for the CDR3: TGCGCCAGCAGGGGGGGGGCGTACGGAAACACCATATATTTT.

The chain has TRBV24-1 and TRBJ2-2; the D gene is possibly TRBD1 (6 bases). With 0 bases removed from V and 3 bases from J, the gap between germline ends came to 10 bases. Germline V lookup: CDR1 KGHDR, CDR2 SFDVKD. CDR3 length equals 16 residues. The CDR3 sequence: CATSDLARGDTGELFF. The CDR3 DNA sequence: TGTGCCACCAGTGATTTGGCCAGGGGAGACACCGGGGAGCTGTTTTTT.